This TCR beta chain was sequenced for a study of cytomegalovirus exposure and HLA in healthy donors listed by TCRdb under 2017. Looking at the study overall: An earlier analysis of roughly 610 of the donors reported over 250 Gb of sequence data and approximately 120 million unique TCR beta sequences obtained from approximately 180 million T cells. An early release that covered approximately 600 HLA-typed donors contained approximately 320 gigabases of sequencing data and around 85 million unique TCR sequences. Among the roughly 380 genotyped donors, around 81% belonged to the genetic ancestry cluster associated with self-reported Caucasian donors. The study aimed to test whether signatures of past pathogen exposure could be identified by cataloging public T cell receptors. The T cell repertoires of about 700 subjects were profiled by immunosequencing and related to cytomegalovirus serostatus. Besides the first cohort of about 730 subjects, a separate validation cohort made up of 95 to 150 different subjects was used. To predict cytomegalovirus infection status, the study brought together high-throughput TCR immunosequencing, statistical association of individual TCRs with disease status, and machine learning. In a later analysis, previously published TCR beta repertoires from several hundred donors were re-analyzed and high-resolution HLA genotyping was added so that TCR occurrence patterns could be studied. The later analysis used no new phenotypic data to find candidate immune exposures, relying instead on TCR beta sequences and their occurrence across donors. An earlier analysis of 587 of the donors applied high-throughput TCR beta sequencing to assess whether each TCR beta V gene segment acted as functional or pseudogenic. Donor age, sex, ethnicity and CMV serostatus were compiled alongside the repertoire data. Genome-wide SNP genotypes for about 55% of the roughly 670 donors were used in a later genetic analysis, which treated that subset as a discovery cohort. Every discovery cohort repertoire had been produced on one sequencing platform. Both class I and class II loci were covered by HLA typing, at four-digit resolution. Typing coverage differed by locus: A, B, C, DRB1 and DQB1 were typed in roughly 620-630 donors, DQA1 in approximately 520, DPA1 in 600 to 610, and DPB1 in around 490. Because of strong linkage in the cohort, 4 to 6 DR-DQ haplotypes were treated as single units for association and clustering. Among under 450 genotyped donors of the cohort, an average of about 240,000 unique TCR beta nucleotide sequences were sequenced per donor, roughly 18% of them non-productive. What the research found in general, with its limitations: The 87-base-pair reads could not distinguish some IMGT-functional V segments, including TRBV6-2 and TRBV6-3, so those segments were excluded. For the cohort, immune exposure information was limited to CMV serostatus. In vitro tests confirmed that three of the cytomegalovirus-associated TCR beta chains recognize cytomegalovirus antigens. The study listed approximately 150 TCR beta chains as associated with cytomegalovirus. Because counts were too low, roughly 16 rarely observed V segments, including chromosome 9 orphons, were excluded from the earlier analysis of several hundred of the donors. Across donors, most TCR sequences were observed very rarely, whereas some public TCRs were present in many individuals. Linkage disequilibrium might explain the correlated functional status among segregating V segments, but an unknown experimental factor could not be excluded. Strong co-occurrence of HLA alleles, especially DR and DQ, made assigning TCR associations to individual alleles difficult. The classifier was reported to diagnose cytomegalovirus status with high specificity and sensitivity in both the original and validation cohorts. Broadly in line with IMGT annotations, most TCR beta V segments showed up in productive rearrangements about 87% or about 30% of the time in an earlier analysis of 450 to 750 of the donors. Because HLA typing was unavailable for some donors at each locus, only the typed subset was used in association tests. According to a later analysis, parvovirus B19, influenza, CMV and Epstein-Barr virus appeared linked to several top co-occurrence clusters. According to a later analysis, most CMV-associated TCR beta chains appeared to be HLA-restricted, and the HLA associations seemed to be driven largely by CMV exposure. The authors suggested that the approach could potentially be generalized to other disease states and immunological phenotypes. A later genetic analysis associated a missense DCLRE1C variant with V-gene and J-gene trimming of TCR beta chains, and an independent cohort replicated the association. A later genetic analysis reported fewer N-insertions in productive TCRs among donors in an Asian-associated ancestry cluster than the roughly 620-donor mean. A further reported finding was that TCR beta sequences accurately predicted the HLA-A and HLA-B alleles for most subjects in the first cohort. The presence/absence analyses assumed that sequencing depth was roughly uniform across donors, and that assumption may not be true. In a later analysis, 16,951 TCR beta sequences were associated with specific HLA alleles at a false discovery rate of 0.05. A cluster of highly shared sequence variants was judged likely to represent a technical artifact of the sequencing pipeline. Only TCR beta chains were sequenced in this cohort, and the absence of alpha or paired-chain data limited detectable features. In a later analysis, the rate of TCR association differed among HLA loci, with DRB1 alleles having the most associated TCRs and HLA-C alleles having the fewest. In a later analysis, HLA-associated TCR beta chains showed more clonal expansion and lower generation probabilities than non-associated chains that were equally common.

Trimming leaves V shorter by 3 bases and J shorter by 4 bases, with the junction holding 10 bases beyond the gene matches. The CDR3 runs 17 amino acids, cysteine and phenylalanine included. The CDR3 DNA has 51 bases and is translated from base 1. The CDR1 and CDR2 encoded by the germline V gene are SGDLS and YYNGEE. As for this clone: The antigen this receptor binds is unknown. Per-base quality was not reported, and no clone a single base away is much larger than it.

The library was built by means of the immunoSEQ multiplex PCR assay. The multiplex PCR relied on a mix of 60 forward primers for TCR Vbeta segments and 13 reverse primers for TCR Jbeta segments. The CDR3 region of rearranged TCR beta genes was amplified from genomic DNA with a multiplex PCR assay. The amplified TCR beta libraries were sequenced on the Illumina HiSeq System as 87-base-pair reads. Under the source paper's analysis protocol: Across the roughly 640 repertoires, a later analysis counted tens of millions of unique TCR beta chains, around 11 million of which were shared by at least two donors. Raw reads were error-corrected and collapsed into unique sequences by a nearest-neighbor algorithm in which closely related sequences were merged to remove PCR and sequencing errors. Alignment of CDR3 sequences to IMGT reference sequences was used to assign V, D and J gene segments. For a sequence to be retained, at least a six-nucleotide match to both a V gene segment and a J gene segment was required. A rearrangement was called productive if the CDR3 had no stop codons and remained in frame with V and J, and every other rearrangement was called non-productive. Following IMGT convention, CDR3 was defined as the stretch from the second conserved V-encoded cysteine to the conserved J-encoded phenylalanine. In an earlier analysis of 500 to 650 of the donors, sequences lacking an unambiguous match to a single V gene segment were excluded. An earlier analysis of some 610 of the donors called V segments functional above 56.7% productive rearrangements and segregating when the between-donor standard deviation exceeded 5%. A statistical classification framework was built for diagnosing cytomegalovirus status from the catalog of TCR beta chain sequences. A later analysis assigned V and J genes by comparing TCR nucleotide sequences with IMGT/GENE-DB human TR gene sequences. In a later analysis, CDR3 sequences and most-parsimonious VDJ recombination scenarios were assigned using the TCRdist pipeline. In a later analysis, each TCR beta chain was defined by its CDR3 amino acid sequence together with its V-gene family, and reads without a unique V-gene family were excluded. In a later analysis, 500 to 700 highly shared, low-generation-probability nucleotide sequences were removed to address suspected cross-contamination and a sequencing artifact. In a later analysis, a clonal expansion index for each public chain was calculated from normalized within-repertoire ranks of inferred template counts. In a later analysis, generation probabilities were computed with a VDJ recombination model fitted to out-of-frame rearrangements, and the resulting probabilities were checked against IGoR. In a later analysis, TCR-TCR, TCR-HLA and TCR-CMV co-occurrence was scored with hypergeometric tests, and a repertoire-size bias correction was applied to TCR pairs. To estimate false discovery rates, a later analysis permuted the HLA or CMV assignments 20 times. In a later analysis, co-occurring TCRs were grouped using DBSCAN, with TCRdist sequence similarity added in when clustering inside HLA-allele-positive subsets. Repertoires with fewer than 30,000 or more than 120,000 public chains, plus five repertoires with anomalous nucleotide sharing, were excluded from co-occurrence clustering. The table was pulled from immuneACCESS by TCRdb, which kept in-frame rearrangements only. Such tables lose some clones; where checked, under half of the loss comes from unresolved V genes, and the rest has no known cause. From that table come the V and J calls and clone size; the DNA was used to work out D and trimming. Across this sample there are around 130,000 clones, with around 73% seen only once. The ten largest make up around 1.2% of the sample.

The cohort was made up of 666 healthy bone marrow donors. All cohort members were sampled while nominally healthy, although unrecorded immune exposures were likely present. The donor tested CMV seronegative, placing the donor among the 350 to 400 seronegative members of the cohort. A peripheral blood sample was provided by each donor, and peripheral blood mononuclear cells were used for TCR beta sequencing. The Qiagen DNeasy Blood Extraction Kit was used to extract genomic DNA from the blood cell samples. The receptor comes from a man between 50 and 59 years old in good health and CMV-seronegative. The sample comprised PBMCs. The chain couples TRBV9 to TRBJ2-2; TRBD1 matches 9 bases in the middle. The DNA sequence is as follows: TGTGCCAGCAGCGCCCACGGAGGGGGACAGGGCACCGGGGAGCTGTTTTTT. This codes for CASSAHGGGQGTGELFF.